The 9 T cell receptor beta chains listed next were all sequenced from one sample in a study of shared clonotypes between healthy human individuals. TCRdb keeps only in-frame clones here, not all; method: immunoSEQ multiplex PCR. The repertoire includes over a million clones, roughly 96% of them detected once, and 1% to 1.5% sits in the top ten. The sequenced sample was naive CD4+ T cells sorted from blood. The subset here: CD45RA+ positively selected. Every receptor here comes from a man younger than 40 in good health.

This chain links TRBV7-9 with TRBJ2-7; TRBD1 matches at 7 bases. J gave up 5 bases and V 2 bases, and 6 bases lay outside the gene matches. The CDR3 runs to 14 residues. The germline V gene has CDR1 SEHNR and CDR2 FQNEAQ (reference sequence). CDR3 DNA: TGTGCCAGCAGCTTACGGGACAGCGTGGACGAGCAGTACTTC. Its protein is CASSLRDSVDEQYF.

V and J are TRBV19 and TRBJ2-7, with 10 bases lining up with TRBD2. CDR3 length: 16 amino acids. V shed 5 bases and J 4 bases; nucleotides not matched to a gene: 11. Germline assignment: CDR1 LNHDA and CDR2 SQIVND (reference sequence). CDR3 nucleotide sequence: TGTGCCAGTAGTCGTTATACAGCGGGAGGGCCGTACGAGCAGTACTTC. Its translation is CASSRYTAGGPYEQYF. Full variable domain (missing parts from reference TRBV19 and TRBJ2-7): DGGITQSPKYLFRKEGQNVTLSCEQNLNHDAMYWYRQDPGQGLRLIYYSQIVNDFQKGDIAEGYSVSREKKESFPLTVTSAQKNPTAFYLCASSRYTAGGPYEQYFGPGTRLTVT.

The chain combines TRBV23-1 with TRBJ2-5; 8 bases line up with TRBD1. TRBV23-1 is reported as an ORF; its role is uncertain. V dropped 2 bases and J dropped 5; count of bases not matched to a gene: 4. This CDR3 spans 14 amino acids. CDR3 DNA sequence: TGCGCCAGCAGTCAAGGACAGGGTGTCGAGACCCAGTACTTC. Amino acids: CASSQGQGVETQYF.

V is TRBV6-1 and J is TRBJ1-4; D is unresolved. V was shortened by 4 bases and J by 0 bases, with 9 bases between the two germline ends. The CDR3 runs to 15 residues. CDR1 MNHNS and CDR2 SASEGT come from the germline V gene. CDR3 nucleotides: TGTGCCAGCAGTGGGACGGGTGCAACTAATGAAAAACTGTTTTTT. This codes for CASSGTGATNEKLFF.

V usage is TRBV7-2 and J usage is TRBJ2-7, with 8 bases aligning to TRBD1. Germline values: CDR1 SGHTA, CDR2 FQGNSA. V gave up 5 bases and J gave up 3 bases; unmatched junction bases: 6. The CDR3 has 14 amino acids. CDR3: CASSEGQGRYEQYF. The CDR3 DNA reads TGTGCCAGCAGCGAAGGACAGGGTCGCTACGAGCAGTACTTC.

This chain uses TRBV5-1 with TRBJ2-3; TRBD2 agrees at 13 bases. In germline, CDR1 is SGHRS, CDR2 YFSETQ. The CDR3 spans 17 residues. Trimming took 4 bases from V and 4 from J; bases not matched to a gene: 9. CDR3 in amino acids: CASSIQGTSGKADTQYF. As DNA, the CDR3 is TGCGCCAGCAGCATACAGGGGACTAGCGGGAAGGCAGATACGCAGTATTTT.

J is TRBJ2-2 and V is TRBV5-6; D is unresolved. Per germline, CDR1 SGHDT and CDR2 YYEEEE. Trimming pared 4 bases from V and 0 bases from J, leaving 10 bases between. This CDR3 spans 15 amino acids. The chain's CDR3 is CASSPYFANTGELFF. The CDR3 region has the DNA TGTGCCAGCAGCCCCTATTTTGCGAACACCGGGGAGCTGTTTTTT.

The chain has TRBV11-3 and TRBJ2-7, with D perhaps being TRBD1 or TRBD2 (5 bases each). The CDR3 extends over 15 amino acids. Germline V gives CDR1 SGHNT, CDR2 YENEEA. The V end was cut by 5 bases, the J end by 0 bases, with 14 bases between. The CDR3 region is CASSQGTLSSYEQYF. CDR3 in DNA: TGTGCCAGCAGCCAAGGGACCCTGAGCTCCTACGAGCAGTACTTC.

The rearrangement links TRBV5-1 to TRBJ1-1; no reliable D call. The CDR3 is 14 residues long. V was trimmed by 2 bases and J by 3 bases, leaving 11 bases between them. Germline V CDR1 and CDR2: SGHRS, YFSETQ. The CDR3 loop reads CASSFQVLDTEAFF. As DNA, the CDR3 is TGCGCCAGCAGCTTCCAGGTCCTGGACACTGAAGCTTTCTTT. Combining the CDR3 with reference TRBV5-1 and TRBJ1-1 gives the whole variable domain KAGVTQTPRYLIKTRGQQVTLSCSPISGHRSVSWYQQTPGQGLQFLFEYFSETQRNKGNFPGRFSGRQFSNSRSEMNVSTLELGDSALYLCASSFQVLDTEAFFGQGTRLTVV.